The clone carrying this TCR beta chain was detected ten times or more. This specimen belongs to a study of regulatory T cells in long-lasting Graves disease. The V gene end was trimmed by 6 bases and the J gene end by 0 bases; junction bases not matched to a gene: 4. Germline V gene sequence: CDR1 DFQATT, CDR2 SNEGSKA (reference sequence). The CDR3 runs to 14 residues. Arm-PCR of CDR3 regions and iRepertoire HTBI primers were the basis on which TCR beta libraries were built. Original analysis: Taken together, the samples had fewer than 65 TRBV and approximately 13 TRBJ segments identified. Each CDR3 protein gets one entry after TCRdb re-called the multiplex PCR reads with MiXCR. The V and J calls shown here were made by TCRdb, not taken from the authors' results. Here the sample spans over 300,000 distinct CDR3 sequences, less than 20% being singletons. Time point reported: newly diagnosed GD, antithyroid drugs for less than 3 months. PBMC RNA was the source of the TCR library. An endocrinology unit in Xi'an, China, supplied the patients.

Sequences were derived from peripheral blood mononuclear cells (PBMCs), sampled at new diagnosis, from a patient treated with antithyroid drugs. The V gene is TRBV20-1, the J gene TRBJ1-5; TRBD1 matches 8 bases. The sequence was obtained from a female donor with Graves disease. The CDR3 loop reads CSATDRVSNQPQHF. The DNA of the CDR3 is TGCAGTGCAACGGACAGGGTTAGCAATCAGCCCCAGCATTTT.